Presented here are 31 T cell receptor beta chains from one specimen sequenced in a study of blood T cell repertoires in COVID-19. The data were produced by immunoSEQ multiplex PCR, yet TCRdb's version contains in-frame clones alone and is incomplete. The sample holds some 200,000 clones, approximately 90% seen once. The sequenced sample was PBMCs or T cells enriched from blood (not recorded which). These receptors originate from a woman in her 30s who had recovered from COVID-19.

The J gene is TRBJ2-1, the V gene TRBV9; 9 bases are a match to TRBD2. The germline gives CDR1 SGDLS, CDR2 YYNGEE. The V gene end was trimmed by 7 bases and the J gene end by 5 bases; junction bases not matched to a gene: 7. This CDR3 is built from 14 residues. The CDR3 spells CASAPSGAHNEQFF. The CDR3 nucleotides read TGTGCCAGCGCCCCTAGCGGGGCCCACAATGAGCAGTTCTTC.

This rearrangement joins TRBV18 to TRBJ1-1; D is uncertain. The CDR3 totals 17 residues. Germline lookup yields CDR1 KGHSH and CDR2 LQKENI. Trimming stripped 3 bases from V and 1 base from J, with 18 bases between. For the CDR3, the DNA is TGTGCCAGCTCACCGAGGAAGGGAAGCGGCCAGAACACTGAAGCTTTCTTT. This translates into CASSPRKGSGQNTEAFF.

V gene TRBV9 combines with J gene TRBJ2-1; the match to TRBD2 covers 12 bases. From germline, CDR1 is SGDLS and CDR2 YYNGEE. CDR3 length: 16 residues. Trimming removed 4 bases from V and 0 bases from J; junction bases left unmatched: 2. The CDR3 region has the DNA TGTGCCAGCAGCACGACTAGCGGGAGCTCCTACAATGAGCAGTTCTTC. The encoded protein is CASSTTSGSSYNEQFF.

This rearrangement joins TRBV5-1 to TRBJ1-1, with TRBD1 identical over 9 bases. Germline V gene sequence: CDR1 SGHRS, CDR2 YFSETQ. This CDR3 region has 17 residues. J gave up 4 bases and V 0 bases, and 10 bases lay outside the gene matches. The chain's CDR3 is CASSLGTGGVQGTEAFF. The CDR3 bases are TGCGCCAGCAGCTTGGGTACAGGGGGCGTGCAGGGCACTGAAGCTTTCTTT.

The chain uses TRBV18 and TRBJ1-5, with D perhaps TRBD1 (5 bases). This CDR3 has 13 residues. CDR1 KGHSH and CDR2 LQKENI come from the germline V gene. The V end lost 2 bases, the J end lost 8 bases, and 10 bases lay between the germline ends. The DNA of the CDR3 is TGTGCCAGCTCACCAGGGGGGATGAAGCCCCAGCATTTT. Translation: CASSPGGMKPQHF.

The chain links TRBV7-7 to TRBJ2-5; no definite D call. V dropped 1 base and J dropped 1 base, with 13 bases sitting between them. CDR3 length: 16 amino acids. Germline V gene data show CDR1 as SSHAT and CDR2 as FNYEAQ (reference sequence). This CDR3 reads CASSLEVDMSQETQYF. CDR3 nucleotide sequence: TGTGCCAGCAGCTTAGAGGTCGACATGTCCCAAGAGACCCAGTACTTC. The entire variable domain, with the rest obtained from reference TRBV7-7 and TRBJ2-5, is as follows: GAGVSQSPRYKVTKRGQDVTLRCDPISSHATLYWYQQALGQGPEFLTYFNYEAQPDKSGLPSDRFSAERPEGSISTLTIQRTEQRDSAMYRCASSLEVDMSQETQYFGPGTRLLVL.

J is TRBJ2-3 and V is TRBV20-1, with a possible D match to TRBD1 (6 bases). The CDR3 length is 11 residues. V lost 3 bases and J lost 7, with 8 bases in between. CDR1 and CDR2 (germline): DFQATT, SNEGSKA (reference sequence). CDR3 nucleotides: TGCAGTGCTAGGGGGGCTTATACGCAGTATTTT. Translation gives CSARGAYTQYF.

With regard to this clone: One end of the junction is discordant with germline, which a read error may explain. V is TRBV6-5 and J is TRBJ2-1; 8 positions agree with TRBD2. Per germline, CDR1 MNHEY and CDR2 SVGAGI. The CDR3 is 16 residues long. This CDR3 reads CASRYSGTRGGDEQFF. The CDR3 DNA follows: TGTGCCAGCAGATACTCCGGGACTAGAGGTGGGGATGAGCAGTTCTTC.

CDR3: CASSQDWSSYEQYF. The CDR3 bases are TGTGCCAGCAGCCAAGATTGGAGTTCCTACGAGCAGTACTTC. This chain joins TRBV3-1 (or the pseudogene TRBV3-2) and TRBJ2-7; D not certain. The CDR3 runs 14 residues. V lost 0 bases and J lost 1, with 7 bases in between. Looked up from germline, CDR1 is LGHDT and CDR2 is YNNKEL (reference sequence).

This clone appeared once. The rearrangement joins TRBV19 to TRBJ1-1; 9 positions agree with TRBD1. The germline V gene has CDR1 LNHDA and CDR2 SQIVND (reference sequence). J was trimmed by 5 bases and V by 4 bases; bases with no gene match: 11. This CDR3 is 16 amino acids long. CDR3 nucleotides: TGTGCCAGTAGTACTAGAACAGGGGGCGCTGCGACTGAAGCTTTCTTT. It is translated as CASSTRTGGAATEAFF.

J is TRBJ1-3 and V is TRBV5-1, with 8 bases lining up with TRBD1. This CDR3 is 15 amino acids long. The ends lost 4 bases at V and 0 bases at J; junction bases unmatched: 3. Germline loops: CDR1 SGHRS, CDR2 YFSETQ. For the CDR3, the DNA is TGCGCCAGCAGCCTAGACAGGGGCTCTGGAAACACCATATATTTT. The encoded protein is CASSLDRGSGNTIYF.

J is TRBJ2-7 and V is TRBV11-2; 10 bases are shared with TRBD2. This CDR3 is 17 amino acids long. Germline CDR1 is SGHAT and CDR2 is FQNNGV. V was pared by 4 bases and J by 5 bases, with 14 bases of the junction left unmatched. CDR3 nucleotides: TGTGCCAGCAGCTCCGGACTAGCGGAAGTCTACGGGAACGAGCAGTACTTC. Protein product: CASSSGLAEVYGNEQYF.

The CDR3 reads CASRRASADTEAFF. In DNA form, the CDR3 reads TGTGCCAGTAGGAGGGCCTCGGCGGACACTGAAGCTTTCTTT. The chain combines TRBV19 with TRBJ1-1; D is undetermined. The CDR3 consists of 14 residues. V was clipped by 6 bases and J by 3 bases, with 14 bases between them. Germline assignment: CDR1 LNHDA and CDR2 SQIVND (reference sequence).

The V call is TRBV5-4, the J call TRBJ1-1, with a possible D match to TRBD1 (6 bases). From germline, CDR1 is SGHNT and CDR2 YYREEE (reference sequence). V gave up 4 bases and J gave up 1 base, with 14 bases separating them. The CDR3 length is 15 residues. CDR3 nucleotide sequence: TGTGCCAGCAGCGACCCGACAGGAGGGAACACTGAAGCTTTCTTT. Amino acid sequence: CASSDPTGGNTEAFF.

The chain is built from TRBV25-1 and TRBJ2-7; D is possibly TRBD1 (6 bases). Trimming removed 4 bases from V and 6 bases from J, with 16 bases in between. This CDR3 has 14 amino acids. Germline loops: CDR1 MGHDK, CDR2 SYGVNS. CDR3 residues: CASSVTGPLGEQYF. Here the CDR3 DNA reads TGTGCCAGCAGTGTCACAGGGCCGCTTGGCGAGCAGTACTTC.

CDR3 amino acids: CASSPPLGRGDNTGELFF. CDR3 DNA: TGTGCCAGCAGTCCCCCTTTGGGCCGCGGGGATAACACCGGGGAGCTGTTTTTT. The rearrangement joins TRBV6-6 to TRBJ2-2, with D maybe TRBD2 (6 bases). CDR3 length: 18 residues. The V end lost 5 bases, the J end lost 2 bases, and 21 bases lay between the germline ends. Germline lookup yields CDR1 MNHNY and CDR2 SVGAGI (reference sequence).

In DNA form, the CDR3 reads TGTGCCAGCAGTTTCACAGGGGGCCGGCAGCCCCAGCATTTT. As protein: CASSFTGGRQPQHF. This chain uses TRBV6-2 or TRBV6-3 with TRBJ1-5, with TRBD1 matching 9 bases. The germline V gene encodes CDR1 MNHEY and CDR2 SVGEGT. V was pared by 4 bases and J by 7 bases, with 5 bases of the junction left unmatched. The CDR3 is 14 amino acids.

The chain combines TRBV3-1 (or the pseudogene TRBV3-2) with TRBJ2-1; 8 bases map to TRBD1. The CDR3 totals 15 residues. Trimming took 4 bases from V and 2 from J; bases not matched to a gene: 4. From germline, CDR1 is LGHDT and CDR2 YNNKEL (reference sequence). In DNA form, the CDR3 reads TGTGCCAGCAGCCCCCCGGGACAGGCCTACAATGAGCAGTTCTTC. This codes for CASSPPGQAYNEQFF.

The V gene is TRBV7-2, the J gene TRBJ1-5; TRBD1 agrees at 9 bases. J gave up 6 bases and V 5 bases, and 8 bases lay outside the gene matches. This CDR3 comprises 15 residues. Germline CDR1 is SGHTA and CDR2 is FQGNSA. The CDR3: CASSLDRGHSQPQHF. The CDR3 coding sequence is TGTGCCAGCAGCCTGGACAGGGGTCACAGTCAGCCCCAGCATTTT. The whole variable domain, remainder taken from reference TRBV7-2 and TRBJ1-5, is GAGVSQSPSNKVTEKGKDVELRCDPISGHTALYWYRQSLGQGLEFLIYFQGNSAPDKSGLPSDRFSAERTGGSVSTLTIQRTQQEDSAVYLCASSLDRGHSQPQHFGDGTRLSIL.

The CDR3 is CASSPPRGTQEQYF. CDR3 bases: TGTGCCAGCAGCCCGCCCCGTGGGACTCAAGAGCAGTACTTC. V and J are TRBV5-4 and TRBJ2-7; D may be TRBD2 (6 bases). Looked up from germline, CDR1 is SGHNT and CDR2 is YYREEE (reference sequence). Trimming stripped 4 bases from V and 7 bases from J, with 18 bases between. The CDR3 spans 14 residues. The full variable domain, its missing parts supplied by reference TRBV5-4 and TRBJ2-7, is ETGVTQSPTHLIKTRGQQVTLRCSSQSGHNTVSWYQQALGQGPQFIFQYYREEENGRGNFPPRFSGLQFPNYSSELNVNALELDDSALYLCASSPPRGTQEQYFGPGTRLTVT.

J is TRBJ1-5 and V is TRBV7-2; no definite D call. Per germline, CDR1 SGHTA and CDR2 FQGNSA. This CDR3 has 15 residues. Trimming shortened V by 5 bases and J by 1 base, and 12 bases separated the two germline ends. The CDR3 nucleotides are TGTGCCAGCAGCCCCTATCCGGGGAGCAATCAGCCCCAGCATTTT. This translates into CASSPYPGSNQPQHF.

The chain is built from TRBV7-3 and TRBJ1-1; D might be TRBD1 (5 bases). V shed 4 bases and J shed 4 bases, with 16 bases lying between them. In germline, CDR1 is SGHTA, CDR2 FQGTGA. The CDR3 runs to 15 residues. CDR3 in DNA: TGTGCCAGCAGCTCCTCCACAGGTTCCCCCACTGAAGCTTTCTTT. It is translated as CASSSSTGSPTEAFF.

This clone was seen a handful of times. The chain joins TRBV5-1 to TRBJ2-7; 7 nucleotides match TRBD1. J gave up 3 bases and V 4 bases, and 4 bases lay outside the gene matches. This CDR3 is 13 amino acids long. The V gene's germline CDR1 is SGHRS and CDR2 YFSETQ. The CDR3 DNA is TGCGCCAGCAGCCAGGGACAGTACTACGAGCAGTACTTC. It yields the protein CASSQGQYYEQYF.

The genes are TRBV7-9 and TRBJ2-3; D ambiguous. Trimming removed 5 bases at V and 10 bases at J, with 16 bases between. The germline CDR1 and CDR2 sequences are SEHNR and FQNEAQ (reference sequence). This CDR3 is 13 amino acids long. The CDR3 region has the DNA TGTGCCAGCAGCCCCCCTTCGGGTCTGTCGCAGTATTTT. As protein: CASSPPSGLSQYF.

CDR3 sequence reads: CASSLDRGANYGYTF. The CDR3 DNA sequence: TGTGCCAGCAGCTTAGACCGTGGAGCGAACTATGGCTACACCTTC. This chain uses TRBV7-8 with TRBJ1-2; unclear D gene. The V gene's germline CDR1 is SGHVS and CDR2 FQNEAQ. This CDR3 spans 15 amino acids. V lost 1 base and J 2 bases, leaving 11 bases between the germline ends. The whole variable domain, filled in from reference TRBV7-8 and TRBJ1-2, reads GAGVSQSPRYKVAKRGQDVALRCDPISGHVSLFWYQQALGQGPEFLTYFQNEAQLDKSGLPSDRFFAERPEGSVSTLKIQRTQQEDSAVYLCASSLDRGANYGYTFGSGTRLTVV.

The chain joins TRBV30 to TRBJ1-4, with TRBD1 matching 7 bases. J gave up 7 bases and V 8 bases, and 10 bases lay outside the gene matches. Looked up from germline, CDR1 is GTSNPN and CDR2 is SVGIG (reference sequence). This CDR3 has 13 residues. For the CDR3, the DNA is TGTGCCCATGGGACAGATCAGGGTGAAAAACTGTTTTTT. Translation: CAHGTDQGEKLFF.

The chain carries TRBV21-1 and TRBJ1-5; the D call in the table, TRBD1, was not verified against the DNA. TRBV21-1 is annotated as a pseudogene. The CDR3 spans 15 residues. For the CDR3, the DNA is TGTGCCAGCAGCAAGGGGACAGCTAGCAGGGGTCCCCAGCATTTT. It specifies CASSKGTASRGPQHF.

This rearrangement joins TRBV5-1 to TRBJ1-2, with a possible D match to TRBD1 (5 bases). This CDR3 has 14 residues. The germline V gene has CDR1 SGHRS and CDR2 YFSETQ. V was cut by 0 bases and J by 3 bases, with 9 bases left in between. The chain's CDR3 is CASSLEGADYGYTF. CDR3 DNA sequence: TGCGCCAGCAGCTTGGAAGGGGCGGACTATGGCTACACCTTC.

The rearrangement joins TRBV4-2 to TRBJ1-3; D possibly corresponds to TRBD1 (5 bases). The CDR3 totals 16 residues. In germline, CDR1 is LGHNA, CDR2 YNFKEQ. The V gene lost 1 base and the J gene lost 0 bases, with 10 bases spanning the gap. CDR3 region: CASSQGRGGSGNTIYF. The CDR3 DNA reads TGTGCCAGCAGCCAAGGGAGGGGAGGCTCTGGAAACACCATATATTTT.

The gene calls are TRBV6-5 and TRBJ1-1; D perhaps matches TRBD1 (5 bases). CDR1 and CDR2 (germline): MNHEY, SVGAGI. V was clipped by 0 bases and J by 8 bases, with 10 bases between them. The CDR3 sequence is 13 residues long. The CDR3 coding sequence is TGTGCCAGCAGTTACTCGCCGGGGGTGGAAGCTTTCTTT. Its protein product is CASSYSPGVEAFF.

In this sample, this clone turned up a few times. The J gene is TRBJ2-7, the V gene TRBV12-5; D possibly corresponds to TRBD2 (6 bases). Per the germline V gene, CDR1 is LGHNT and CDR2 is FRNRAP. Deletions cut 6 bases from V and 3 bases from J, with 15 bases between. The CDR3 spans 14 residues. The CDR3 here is CASGPHQGGYEQYF. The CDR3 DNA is TGTGCTAGTGGCCCTCACCAGGGAGGCTACGAGCAGTACTTC.